This T cell receptor (beta chain) was recovered during a study of regulatory T cells in long-lasting Graves disease. This clonotype was counted many times. What it binds is not known. Germline CDR1 reads LGHDT; CDR2 reads YNNKEL (reference sequence). This CDR3 contains 14 residues. Trimming removed 2 bases at V and 3 bases at J, with 11 bases between. iRepertoire HTBI primers and Arm-PCR of CDR3 regions built TCR beta libraries. One entry per CDR3 protein results from TCRdb running MiXCR on the multiplex PCR reads. The table lists hundreds of thousands of distinct CDR3 sequences, around 20% of them singletons. Time point in this sample: persistent/refractory GD, antithyroid drugs over 5 years with positive TRAb. Extracted PBMC RNA gave rise to the TCR library. EDTA tubes collected roughly 9 milliliters of peripheral blood. General study findings and limits: Among samples with persistent disease, TRBV28, TRBJ1-2 and TRBJ2-5 were favored. Exclusively peripheral blood, rather than thyroid tissue, was studied.

J is TRBJ2-7 and V is TRBV3-1; D perhaps matches TRBD1 (6 bases). The sequence was collected from a female donor with Graves disease. The sequenced sample was peripheral blood mononuclear cells (PBMCs), obtained when the disease was refractory, from a patient treated with antithyroid drugs. The CDR3 sequence is CASSQQGHVYEQYF. CDR3 DNA sequence: TGTGCCAGCAGCCAACAGGGGCATGTCTACGAGCAGTACTTC.